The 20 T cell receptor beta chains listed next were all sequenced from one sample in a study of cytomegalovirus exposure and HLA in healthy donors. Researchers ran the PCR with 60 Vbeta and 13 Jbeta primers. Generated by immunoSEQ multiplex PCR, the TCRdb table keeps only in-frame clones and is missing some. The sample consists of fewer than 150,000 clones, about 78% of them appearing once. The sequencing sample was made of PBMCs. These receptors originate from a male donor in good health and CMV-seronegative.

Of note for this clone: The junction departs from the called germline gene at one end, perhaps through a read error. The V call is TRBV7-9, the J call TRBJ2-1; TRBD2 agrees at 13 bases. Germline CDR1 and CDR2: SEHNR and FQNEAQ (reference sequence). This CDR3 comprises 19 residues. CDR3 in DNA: TGTTCCAGCAGCCCTCGGACTAGCGGGAGTCCAACCTCCTACAATGAGCAGTTCTTC. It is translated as CSSSPRTSGSPTSYNEQFF.

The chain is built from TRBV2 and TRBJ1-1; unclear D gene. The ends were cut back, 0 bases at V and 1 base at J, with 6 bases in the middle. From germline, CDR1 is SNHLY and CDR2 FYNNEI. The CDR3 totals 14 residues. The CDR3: CASSEARGNTEAFF. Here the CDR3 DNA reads TGTGCCAGCAGTGAAGCGCGAGGGAACACTGAAGCTTTCTTT.

The DNA for the CDR3 is TGTGCCAGCAGTTTCCCCCTGGGGGGGGCCCCCTACAATGAGCAGTTCTTC. Residues: CASSFPLGGAPYNEQFF. The chain carries TRBV27 and TRBJ2-1, with a tentative D call TRBD2 (7 bases). Germline CDR1 reads MNHEY; CDR2 reads SMNVEV (reference sequence). Trimming took off 3 bases at V and 2 bases at J, with 17 bases between the two ends. The CDR3 is made up of 17 amino acids.

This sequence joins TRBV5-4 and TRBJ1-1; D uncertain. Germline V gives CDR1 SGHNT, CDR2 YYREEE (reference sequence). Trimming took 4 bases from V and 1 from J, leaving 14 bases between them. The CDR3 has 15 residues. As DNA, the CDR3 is TGTGCCAGCAGCCCGGAACCGGGGAGGAACACTGAAGCTTTCTTT. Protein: CASSPEPGRNTEAFF.

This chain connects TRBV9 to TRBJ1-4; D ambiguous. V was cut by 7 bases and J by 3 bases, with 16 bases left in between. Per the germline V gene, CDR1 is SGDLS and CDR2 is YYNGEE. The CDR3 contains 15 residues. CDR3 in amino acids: CASSVRGSSNEKLFF. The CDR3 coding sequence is TGTGCCAGCTCTGTTCGTGGGAGCTCTAATGAAAAACTGTTTTTT.

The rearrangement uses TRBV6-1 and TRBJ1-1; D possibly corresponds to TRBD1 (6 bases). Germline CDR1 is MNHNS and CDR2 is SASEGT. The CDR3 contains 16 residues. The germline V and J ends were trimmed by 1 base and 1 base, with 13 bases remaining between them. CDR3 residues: CASSEVAGVGNTEAFF. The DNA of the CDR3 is TGTGCCAGCAGTGAAGTGGCAGGGGTCGGGAACACTGAAGCTTTCTTT.

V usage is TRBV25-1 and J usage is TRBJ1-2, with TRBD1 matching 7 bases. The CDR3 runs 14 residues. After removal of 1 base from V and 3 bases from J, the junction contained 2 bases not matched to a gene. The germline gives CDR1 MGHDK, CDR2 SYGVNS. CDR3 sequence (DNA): TGTGCCAGCAGTGAATGGGGGACAGACTATGGCTACACCTTC. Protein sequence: CASSEWGTDYGYTF.

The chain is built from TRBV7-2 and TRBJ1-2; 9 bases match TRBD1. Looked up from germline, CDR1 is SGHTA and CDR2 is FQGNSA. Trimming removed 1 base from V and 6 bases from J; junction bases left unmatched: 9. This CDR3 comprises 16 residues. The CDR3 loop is CASSLGGTGSPHGYTF. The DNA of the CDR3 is TGTGCCAGCAGCTTAGGGGGGACAGGGAGCCCCCATGGCTACACCTTC.

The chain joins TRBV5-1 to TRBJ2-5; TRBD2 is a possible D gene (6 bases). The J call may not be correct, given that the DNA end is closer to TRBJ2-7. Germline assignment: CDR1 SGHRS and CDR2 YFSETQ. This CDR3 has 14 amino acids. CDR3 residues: CASSLGAGTTEQYF. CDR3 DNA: TGCGCCAGCAGCTTGGGGGCGGGAACCACCGAGCAGTACTTC.

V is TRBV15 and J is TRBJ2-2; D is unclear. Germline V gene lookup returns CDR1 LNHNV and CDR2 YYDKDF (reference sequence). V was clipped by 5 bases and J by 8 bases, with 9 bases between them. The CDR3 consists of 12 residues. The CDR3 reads CATSPPGGELFF. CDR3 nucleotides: TGTGCCACCAGCCCGCCCGGGGGGGAGCTGTTTTTT.

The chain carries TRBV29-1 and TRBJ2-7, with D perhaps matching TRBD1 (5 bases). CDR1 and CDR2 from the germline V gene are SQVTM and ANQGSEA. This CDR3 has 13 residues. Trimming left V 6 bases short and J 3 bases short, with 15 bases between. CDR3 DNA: TGCAGCGTGCGGACAATCTCTGTCTACGAGCAGTACTTC. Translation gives CSVRTISVYEQYF.

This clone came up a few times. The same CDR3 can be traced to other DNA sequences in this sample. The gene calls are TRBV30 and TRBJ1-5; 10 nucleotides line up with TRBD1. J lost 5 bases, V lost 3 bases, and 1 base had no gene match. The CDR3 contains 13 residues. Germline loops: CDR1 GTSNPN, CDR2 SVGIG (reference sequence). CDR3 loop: CAWSGTGDQPQHF. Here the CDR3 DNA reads TGTGCCTGGAGCGGGACAGGGGATCAGCCCCAGCATTTT.

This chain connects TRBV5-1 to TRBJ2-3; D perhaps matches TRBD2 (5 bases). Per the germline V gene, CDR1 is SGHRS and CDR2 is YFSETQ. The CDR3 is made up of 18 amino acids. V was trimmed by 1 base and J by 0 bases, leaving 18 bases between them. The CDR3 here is CASSLKTGLVTSTDTQYF. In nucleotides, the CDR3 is TGCGCCAGCAGCTTGAAAACGGGATTAGTAACTAGCACAGATACGCAGTATTTT.

CDR3 sequence reads: CASSLYGQGTHNEQFF. The CDR3 DNA reads as TGCGCCAGCAGCCTCTACGGGCAGGGGACCCACAATGAGCAGTTCTTC. The chain links TRBV4-3 to TRBJ2-1, with D maybe TRBD1 (6 bases). Trimming shortened V by 4 bases and J by 5 bases, and 18 bases separated the two germline ends. Germline V gene data show CDR1 as LGHNA and CDR2 as YSLEER. The CDR3 loop spans 16 amino acids.

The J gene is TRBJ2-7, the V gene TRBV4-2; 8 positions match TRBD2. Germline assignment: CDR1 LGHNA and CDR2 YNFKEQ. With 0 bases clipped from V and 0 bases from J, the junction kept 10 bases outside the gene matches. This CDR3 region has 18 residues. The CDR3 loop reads CASSQERPVAGTSYEQYF. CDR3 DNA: TGTGCCAGCAGCCAAGAGAGACCCGTAGCGGGGACCTCCTACGAGCAGTACTTC.

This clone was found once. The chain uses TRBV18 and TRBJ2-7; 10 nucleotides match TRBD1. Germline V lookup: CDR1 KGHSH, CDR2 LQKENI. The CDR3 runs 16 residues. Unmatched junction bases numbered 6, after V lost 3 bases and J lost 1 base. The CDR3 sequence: CASSPGQGGTSYEQYF. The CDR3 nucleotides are TGTGCCAGCTCACCCGGACAGGGGGGAACTTCCTACGAGCAGTACTTC. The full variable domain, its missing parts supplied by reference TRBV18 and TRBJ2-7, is NAGVMQNPRHLVRRRGQEARLRCSPMKGHSHVYWYRQLPEEGLKFMVYLQKENIIDESGMPKERFSAEFPKEGPSILRIQQVVRGDSAAYFCASSPGQGGTSYEQYFGPGTRLTVT.

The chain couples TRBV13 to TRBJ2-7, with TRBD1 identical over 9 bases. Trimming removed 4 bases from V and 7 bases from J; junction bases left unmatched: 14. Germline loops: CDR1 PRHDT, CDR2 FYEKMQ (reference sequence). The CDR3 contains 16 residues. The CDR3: CASSSTGGTGYGEQYF. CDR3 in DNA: TGTGCCAGCAGCTCCACAGGAGGGACAGGGTATGGGGAGCAGTACTTC.

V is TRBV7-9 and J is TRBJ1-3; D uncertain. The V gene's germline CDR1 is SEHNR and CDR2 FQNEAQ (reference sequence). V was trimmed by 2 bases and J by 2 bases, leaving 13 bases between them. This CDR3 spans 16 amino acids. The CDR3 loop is CASSLNLVRAGNTIYF. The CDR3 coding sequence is TGTGCCAGCAGCTTAAATCTGGTACGCGCTGGAAACACCATATATTTT.

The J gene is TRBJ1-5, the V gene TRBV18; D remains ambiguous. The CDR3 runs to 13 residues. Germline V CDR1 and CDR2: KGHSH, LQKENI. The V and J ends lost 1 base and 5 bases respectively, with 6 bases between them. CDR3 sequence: CASSPLVDQPQHF. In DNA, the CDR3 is TGTGCCAGCTCACCACTCGTTGATCAGCCCCAGCATTTT.

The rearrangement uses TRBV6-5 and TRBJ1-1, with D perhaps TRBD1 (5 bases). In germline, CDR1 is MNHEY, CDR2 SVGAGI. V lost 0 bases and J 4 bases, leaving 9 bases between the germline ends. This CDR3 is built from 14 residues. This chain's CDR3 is CASSYSGGGTEAFF. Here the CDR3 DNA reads TGTGCCAGCAGTTACTCCGGGGGAGGCACTGAAGCTTTCTTT.